This TCR beta chain was recovered during a study of blood T cell repertoires in COVID-19. The overall study: Both acute and convalescent COVID-19 samples were obtained from the United States, Italy and Spain. PBMCs, B-cell-depleted T cells, or T cells were the source of the cDNA or gDNA that made up the material.

Methods used by the authors: From reference gene primer amplification, estimates of nucleated cell counts were derived. The data were produced by immunoSEQ multiplex PCR, yet TCRdb's version contains in-frame clones alone and is incomplete. The D gene and trimming were derived from the DNA, and the V and J assignments and clone size from that table. The sample consists of roughly 140,000 clones, approximately 82% of them appearing once. V lost 6 bases and J lost 4, with 15 bases in between. Germline V gene sequence: CDR1 KGHSH, CDR2 LQKENI. This CDR3 has 14 amino acids. The sequenced sample was peripheral blood. The rearrangement uses TRBV18 and TRBJ1-1; D might be TRBD1 (5 bases). This TCR derives from a man between 60 and 70 years old with active or convalescent COVID-19. This CDR3 reads CASSQGGGTTEAFF. CDR3 nucleotide sequence: TGTGCCAGCTCCCAAGGTGGAGGGACCACTGAAGCTTTCTTT.